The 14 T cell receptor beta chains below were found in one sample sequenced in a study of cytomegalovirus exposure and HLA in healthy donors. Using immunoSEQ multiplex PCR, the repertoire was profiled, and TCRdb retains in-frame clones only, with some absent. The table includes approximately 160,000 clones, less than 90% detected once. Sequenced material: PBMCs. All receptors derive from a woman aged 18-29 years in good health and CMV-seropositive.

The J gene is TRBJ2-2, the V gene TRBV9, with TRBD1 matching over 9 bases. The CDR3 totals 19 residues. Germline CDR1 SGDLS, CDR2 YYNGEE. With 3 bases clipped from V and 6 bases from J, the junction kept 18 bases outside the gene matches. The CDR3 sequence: CASSERSTGQGRGAGELFF. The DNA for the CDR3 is TGTGCCAGCAGCGAACGAAGTACGGGACAGGGTAGAGGAGCCGGGGAGCTGTTTTTT. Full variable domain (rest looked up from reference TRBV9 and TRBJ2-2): DSGVTQTPKHLITATGQRVTLRCSPRSGDLSVYWYQQSLDQGLQFLIQYYNGEERAKGNILERFSAQQFPDLHSELNLSSLELGDSALYFCASSERSTGQGRGAGELFFGEGSRLTVL.

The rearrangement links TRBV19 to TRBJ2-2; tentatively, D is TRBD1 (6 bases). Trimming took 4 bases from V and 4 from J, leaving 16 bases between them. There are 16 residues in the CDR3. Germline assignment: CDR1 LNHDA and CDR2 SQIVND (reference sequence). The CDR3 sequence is CASSSPTGVVTGELFF. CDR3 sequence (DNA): TGTGCCAGTAGTAGCCCGACAGGAGTGGTCACCGGGGAGCTGTTTTTT.

The CDR3 DNA follows: TGTGCCAGCAGTTCTCCCCGGACAGGTCTCAATCAGCCCCAGCATTTT. Amino acid sequence: CASSSPRTGLNQPQHF. The chain couples TRBV28 to TRBJ1-5; TRBD1 matches at 7 bases. The germline CDR1 and CDR2 sequences are MDHEN and SYDVKM. This CDR3 has 16 amino acids. Trimming took 4 bases from V and 3 from J; bases not matched to a gene: 9.

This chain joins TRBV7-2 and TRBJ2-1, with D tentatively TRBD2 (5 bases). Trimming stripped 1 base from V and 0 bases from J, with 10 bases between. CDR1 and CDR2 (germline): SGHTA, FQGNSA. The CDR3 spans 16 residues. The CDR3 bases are TGTGCCAGCAGCTTAGGTTCTGGAGGCTCCTACAATGAGCAGTTCTTC. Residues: CASSLGSGGSYNEQFF. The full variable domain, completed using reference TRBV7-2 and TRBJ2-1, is GAGVSQSPSNKVTEKGKDVELRCDPISGHTALYWYRQSLGQGLEFLIYFQGNSAPDKSGLPSDRFSAERTGGSVSTLTIQRTQQEDSAVYLCASSLGSGGSYNEQFFGPGTRLTVL.

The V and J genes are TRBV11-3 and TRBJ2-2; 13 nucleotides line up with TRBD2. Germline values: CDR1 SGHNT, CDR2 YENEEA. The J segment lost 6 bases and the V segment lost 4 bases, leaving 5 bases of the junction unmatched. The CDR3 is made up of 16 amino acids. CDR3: CASSSRTSGRSGELFF. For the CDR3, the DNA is TGTGCCAGCAGCTCCCGGACTAGCGGGAGATCCGGGGAGCTGTTTTTT. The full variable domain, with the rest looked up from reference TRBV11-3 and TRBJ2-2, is EAGVVQSPRYKIIEKKQPVAFWCNPISGHNTLYWYLQNLGQGPELLIRYENEEAVDDSQLPKDRFSAERLKGVDSTLKIQPAELGDSAVYLCASSSRTSGRSGELFFGEGSRLTVL.

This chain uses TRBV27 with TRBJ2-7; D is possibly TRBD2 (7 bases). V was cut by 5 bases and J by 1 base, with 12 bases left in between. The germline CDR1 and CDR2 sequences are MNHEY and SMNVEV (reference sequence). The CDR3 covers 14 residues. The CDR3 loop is CASSPAGASYEQYF. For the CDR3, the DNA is TGTGCCAGCAGTCCTGCGGGGGCTTCCTACGAGCAGTACTTC.

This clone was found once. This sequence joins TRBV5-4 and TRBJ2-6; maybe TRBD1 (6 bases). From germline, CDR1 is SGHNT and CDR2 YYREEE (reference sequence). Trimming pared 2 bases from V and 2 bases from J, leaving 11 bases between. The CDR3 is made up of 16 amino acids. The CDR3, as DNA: TGTGCCAGCAGCTTCGGGACACTTGCTGGGGCCAACGTCCTGACTTTC. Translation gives CASSFGTLAGANVLTF.

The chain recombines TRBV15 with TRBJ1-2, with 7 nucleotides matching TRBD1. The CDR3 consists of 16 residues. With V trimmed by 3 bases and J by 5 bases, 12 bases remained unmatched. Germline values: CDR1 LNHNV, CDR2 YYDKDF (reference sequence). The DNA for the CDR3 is TGTGCCACCAGCAGGGCCCATAGGACAGGACTATATGGCTACACCTTC. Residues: CATSRAHRTGLYGYTF.

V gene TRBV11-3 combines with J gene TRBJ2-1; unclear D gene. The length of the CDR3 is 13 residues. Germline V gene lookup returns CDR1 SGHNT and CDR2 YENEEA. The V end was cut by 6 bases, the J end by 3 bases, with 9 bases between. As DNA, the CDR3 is TGTGCCAGCAGTTATACAGACTACAATGAGCAGTTCTTC. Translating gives CASSYTDYNEQFF.

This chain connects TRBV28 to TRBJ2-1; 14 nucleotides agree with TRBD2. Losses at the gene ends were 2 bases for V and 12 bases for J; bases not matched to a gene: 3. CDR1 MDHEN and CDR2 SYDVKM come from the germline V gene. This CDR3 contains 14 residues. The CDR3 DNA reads TGTGCCAGCAGTTTACATGGGACTAGCGGGAGGCAGTTCTTC. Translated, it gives CASSLHGTSGRQFF.

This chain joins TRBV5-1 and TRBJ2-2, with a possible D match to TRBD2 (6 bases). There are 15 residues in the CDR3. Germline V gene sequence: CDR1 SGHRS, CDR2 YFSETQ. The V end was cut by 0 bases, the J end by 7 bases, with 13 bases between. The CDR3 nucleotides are TGCGCCAGCAGCTTGGCGGGAGCTTTGGGCGGGGAGCTGTTTTTT. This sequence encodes CASSLAGALGGELFF.

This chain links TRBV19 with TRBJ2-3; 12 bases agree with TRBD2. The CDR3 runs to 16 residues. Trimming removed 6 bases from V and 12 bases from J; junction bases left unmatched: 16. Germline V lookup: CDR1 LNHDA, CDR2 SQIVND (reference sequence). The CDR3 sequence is CASRTRSGLAGASQYF. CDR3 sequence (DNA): TGTGCCAGTAGGACTCGATCGGGACTAGCGGGCGCGAGCCAGTATTTT.

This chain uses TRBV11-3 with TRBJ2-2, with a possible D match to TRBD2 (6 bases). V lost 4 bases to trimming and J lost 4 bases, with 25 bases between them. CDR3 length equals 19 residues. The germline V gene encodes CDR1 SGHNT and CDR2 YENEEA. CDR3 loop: CASSSGRGREIDSTGELFF. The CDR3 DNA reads TGTGCCAGCAGCTCGGGTCGGGGACGGGAGATCGATAGCACCGGGGAGCTGTTTTTT.

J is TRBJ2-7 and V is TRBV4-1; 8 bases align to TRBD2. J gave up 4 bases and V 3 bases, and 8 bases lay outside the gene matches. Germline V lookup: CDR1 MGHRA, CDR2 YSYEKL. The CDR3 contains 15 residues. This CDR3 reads CASSHYSGIGYEQYF. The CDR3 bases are TGCGCCAGCAGCCATTATAGCGGGATAGGGTACGAGCAGTACTTC.